Presented here are 22 T cell receptor beta chains from one specimen sequenced in a study of blood T cell repertoires in COVID-19 (TCRdb year 2020). The method behind the library was the immunoSEQ multiplex PCR assay. TCRdb took over this immuneACCESS table, retaining in-frame rearrangements with V and J assigned. Such tables are incomplete; in checked studies, under half of the missing clones stem from an unresolved V gene, and the remainder is unexplained. The sample profile shows around 310,000 clones; roughly 90% of them were found once. The ten largest clones take up roughly 4% of the sample. The sample consisted of peripheral blood. All receptors come from a woman aged 50 to 60 with active or convalescent COVID-19.

V is TRBV11-1 and J is TRBJ1-1, with D perhaps matching TRBD1 (6 bases). CDR1 and CDR2 from the germline V gene are SGHAT and FQDESV (reference sequence). V was shortened by 5 bases and J by 3 bases, with 10 bases between the two germline ends. This CDR3 spans 13 amino acids. The CDR3 protein is CASSRNRDTEAFF. The DNA for the CDR3 is TGTGCCAGCAGCCGAAACAGGGACACTGAAGCTTTCTTT. Using reference TRBV11-1 and TRBJ1-1 for the parts outside the CDR3, the full variable domain is EAEVAQSPRYKITEKSQAVAFWCDPISGHATLYWYRQILGQGPELLVQFQDESVVDDSQLPKDRFSAERLKGVDSTLKIQPAELGDSAMYLCASSRNRDTEAFFGQGTRLTVV.

The V call is TRBV27, the J call TRBJ2-1; D is ambiguous. The ends were cut back, 3 bases at V and 5 bases at J, with 5 bases in the middle. Germline lookup yields CDR1 MNHEY and CDR2 SMNVEV (reference sequence). The CDR3 is 12 residues long. CDR3 sequence reads: CASSFLDNEQFF. The CDR3 nucleotides are TGTGCCAGCAGTTTTTTAGACAATGAGCAGTTCTTC.

The rearrangement uses TRBV12-3 or TRBV12-4 and TRBJ2-2; tentatively, D is TRBD1 (6 bases). The germline V and J ends were trimmed by 7 bases and 7 bases, with 13 bases remaining between them. This CDR3 region has 13 residues. The CDR3 sequence is CASTMTGDGELFF. As DNA, the CDR3 is TGTGCCAGCACCATGACAGGAGACGGGGAGCTGTTTTTT.

This clone was seen only a few times. The J gene is TRBJ1-1, the V gene TRBV7-9; the D gene is possibly TRBD1 (5 bases). V gave up 2 bases and J gave up 11 bases, with 12 bases separating them. Germline V lookup: CDR1 SEHNR, CDR2 FQNEAQ (reference sequence). This CDR3 contains 12 residues. The CDR3: CASSLPIPGAFF. CDR3 nucleotide sequence: TGTGCCAGCAGCTTACCCATCCCAGGGGCTTTCTTT.

The rearrangement joins TRBV4-1 to TRBJ1-2; TRBD1 matches at 7 bases. Germline V gene sequence: CDR1 MGHRA, CDR2 YSYEKL. CDR3 length: 13 amino acids. J lost 7 bases, V lost 2 bases, and 4 bases had no gene match. CDR3 region: CASSQLTGSGYTF. The CDR3, as DNA: TGCGCCAGCAGCCAACTGACAGGGAGTGGCTACACCTTC.

This chain uses TRBV27 with TRBJ2-1; TRBD2 matches at 8 bases. Looked up from germline, CDR1 is MNHEY and CDR2 is SMNVEV (reference sequence). V dropped 3 bases and J dropped 7; count of bases not matched to a gene: 11. This CDR3 is built from 16 residues. The CDR3 loop reads CASSFVGSGTLNEQFF. The CDR3 DNA reads as TGTGCCAGCAGTTTCGTAGGTAGCGGGACCCTTAATGAGCAGTTCTTC.

This rearrangement joins TRBV28 to TRBJ1-1; a weak D match, TRBD1 (5 bases). The V end was cut by 5 bases, the J end by 11 bases, with 15 bases between. Looked up from germline, CDR1 is MDHEN and CDR2 is SYDVKM. CDR3 length: 12 residues. This CDR3 reads CASSTRQREAFF. For the CDR3, the DNA is TGTGCCAGCAGTACCAGACAGCGAGAGGCTTTCTTT. Variable domain in full (rest from reference TRBV28 and TRBJ1-1): DVKVTQSSRYLVKRTGEKVFLECVQDMDHENMFWYRQDPGLGLRLIYFSYDVKMKEKGDIPEGYSVSREKKERFSLILESASTNQTSMYLCASSTRQREAFFGQGTRLTVV.

This clone was seen a single time. The J gene is TRBJ1-2, the V gene TRBV30, with D possibly TRBD1 on 5 matching bases. The V end lost 2 bases, the J end lost 5 bases, and 9 bases lay between the germline ends. CDR1 and CDR2 from the germline V gene are GTSNPN and SVGIG (reference sequence). The CDR3 is 12 amino acids. Here the CDR3 DNA reads TGTGCCTGGAGTTCTACAGGTTATGGCTACACCTTC. Encoded protein: CAWSSTGYGYTF.

The V gene is TRBV6-5, the J gene TRBJ2-1, with TRBD2 as a possible D gene (6 bases). Germline-derived CDR1 and CDR2 are MNHEY and SVGAGI. The CDR3 extends over 15 amino acids. V was shortened by 6 bases and J by 6 bases, with 18 bases between the two germline ends. The CDR3 nucleotides are TGTGCCAGCAGCTACGGGACGGACGGGGGCAATGAGCAGTTCTTC. Translating it yields CASSYGTDGGNEQFF.

The V and J genes are TRBV12-3 or TRBV12-4 and TRBJ2-1, with a tentative D call TRBD2 (7 bases). The ends were cut back, 6 bases at V and 6 bases at J, with 12 bases in the middle. CDR3 size: 13 residues. The CDR3 protein is CASRGLGGNEQFF. The CDR3 DNA sequence: TGTGCCAGCAGAGGACTAGGGGGCAATGAGCAGTTCTTC.

The chain employs TRBV18 and TRBJ1-4; TRBD1 matches 7 bases. J was trimmed by 5 bases and V by 3 bases; bases with no gene match: 6. Germline CDR1 reads KGHSH; CDR2 reads LQKENI. There are 15 residues in the CDR3. The CDR3 reads CASSPGTDLNEKLFF. CDR3 in DNA: TGTGCCAGCTCACCTGGGACAGATTTAAATGAAAAACTGTTTTTT.

This clone was counted a single time. Different DNA sequences within this sample yield the same CDR3. The rearrangement links TRBV7-2 to TRBJ2-7; 13 bases are a match to TRBD2. From germline, CDR1 is SGHTA and CDR2 FQGNSA. The CDR3 is made up of 14 amino acids. The V and J ends lost 6 bases and 3 bases, in that order; junction bases with no gene match: 2. This chain's CDR3 is CASSRTSGGYEQYF. DNA of the CDR3: TGTGCCAGCAGTAGGACTAGCGGGGGCTACGAGCAGTACTTC.

The CDR3 loop reads CASSLPSGRRQETQYF. In nucleotides, the CDR3 is TGTGCCAGCAGCTTGCCTAGCGGGAGACGCCAAGAGACCCAGTACTTC. The V gene is TRBV7-3, the J gene TRBJ2-5; TRBD2 agrees at 10 bases. Trimming at V came to 3 bases and at J to 1 base, leaving 5 bases not matched to a gene. CDR1 and CDR2 (germline): SGHTA, FQGTGA. The CDR3 extends over 16 amino acids. The full variable domain, with the rest looked up from reference TRBV7-3 and TRBJ2-5, is GAGVSQTPSNKVTEKGKYVELRCDPISGHTALYWYRQSLGQGPEFLIYFQGTGAADDSGLPNDRFFAVRPEGSVSTLKIQRTERGDSAVYLCASSLPSGRRQETQYFGPGTRLLVL.

The rearrangement joins TRBV4-2 to TRBJ1-6; possibly TRBD1 for D (6 bases). This CDR3 spans 16 amino acids. V gave up 1 base and J gave up 8 bases, with 15 bases separating them. Germline CDR1 reads LGHNA; CDR2 reads YNFKEQ. CDR3 DNA: TGTGCCAGCAGCCAAGCCACAGGGATAAGTGATTCACCCCTCCACTTT. It translates to CASSQATGISDSPLHF.

The rearrangement joins TRBV7-2 to TRBJ2-1; 7 positions match TRBD2. J was trimmed by 7 bases and V by 7 bases; bases with no gene match: 10. The CDR3 totals 14 residues. The germline gives CDR1 SGHTA, CDR2 FQGNSA. CDR3 bases: TGTGCCAGCACCATTGGGCTAGCGGCTAATGAGCAGTTCTTC. Translation gives CASTIGLAANEQFF.

The genes are TRBV13 and TRBJ1-1; D may be TRBD1 (5 bases). CDR1 is PRHDT, CDR2 FYEKMQ, per germline (reference sequence). V dropped 1 base and J dropped 4 bases, with 7 bases sitting between them. This CDR3 has 13 residues. The CDR3 DNA reads TGTGCCAGCAGCTTAGTAGGGGTCACTGAAGCTTTCTTT. This codes for CASSLVGVTEAFF.

The chain is built from TRBV7-2 and TRBJ1-1; 8 bases agree with TRBD1. The CDR3 totals 13 residues. CDR1 and CDR2 (germline): SGHTA, FQGNSA. J was trimmed by 11 bases and V by 5 bases; bases with no gene match: 10. The CDR3 coding sequence is TGTGCCAGCAGCGGGGTTCTTCAGGGGGCGGCTTTCTTT. This gives the protein CASSGVLQGAAFF.

The rearrangement joins TRBV7-9 to TRBJ2-1; tentative D call: TRBD1 (5 bases). This CDR3 has 13 amino acids. The V and J ends lost 2 bases and 5 bases respectively, with 7 bases between them. CDR1 is SEHNR and CDR2 is FQNEAQ in the germline V gene (reference sequence). Here the CDR3 DNA reads TGTGCCAGCAGCTTACAGGGAAACAATGAGCAGTTCTTC. Translation: CASSLQGNNEQFF.

In its sample, this clone was seen once. This chain links TRBV30 with TRBJ2-7, with 9 bases lining up with TRBD2. After removal of 5 bases from V and 4 bases from J, the junction contained 6 bases not matched to a gene. Per the germline V gene, CDR1 is GTSNPN and CDR2 is SVGIG (reference sequence). This CDR3 region has 13 residues. CDR3 DNA: TGTGCCTGGGAGATAGCGGGGGTTTACGAGCAGTACTTC. This encodes CAWEIAGVYEQYF. Full variable domain (outside the CDR3, taken from reference TRBV30 and TRBJ2-7): SQTIHQWPATLVQPVGSPLSLECTVEGTSNPNLYWYRQAAGRGLQLLFYSVGIGQISSEVPQNLSASRPQDRQFILSSKKLLLSDSGFYLCAWEIAGVYEQYFGPGTRLTVT.

This chain uses TRBV24-1 with TRBJ2-5; TRBD2 matches at 10 bases. Germline-derived CDR1 and CDR2 are KGHDR and SFDVKD. Germline trimming cut 9 bases from V and 2 bases from J; bases unmatched to any gene: 11. CDR3 length: 16 residues. This chain's CDR3 is CATVGKLAGRQETQYF. The CDR3 bases are TGTGCCACCGTGGGGAAACTAGCGGGAAGACAAGAGACCCAGTACTTC.

J is TRBJ2-3 and V is TRBV15, with 10 bases matching TRBD2. This CDR3 spans 18 amino acids. V lost 5 bases to trimming and J lost 3 bases; unmatched junction nucleotides: 14. Germline V gene data show CDR1 as LNHNV and CDR2 as YYDKDF (reference sequence). CDR3 in amino acids: CATSWGTSSGRYTDTQYF. CDR3 nucleotides: TGTGCCACCAGCTGGGGTACCTCTAGCGGGAGATATACAGATACGCAGTATTTT.

This clone has a handful of counts. The rearrangement joins TRBV7-3 to TRBJ2-7; 10 bases fit TRBD1. Germline CDR1 reads SGHTA; CDR2 reads FQGTGA. CDR3 length: 14 residues. Losses at the gene ends were 5 bases for V and 6 bases for J; bases not matched to a gene: 7. CDR3 amino acids: CASSRTGTGVEQYF. CDR3 sequence (DNA): TGTGCCAGCAGCAGGACCGGGACAGGGGTCGAGCAGTACTTC.